The clone carrying this T cell receptor beta chain was found once. Its antigen is undetermined. This sample is drawn from a study of T cells in localized non-small cell lung cancer. Findings and limits, study-wide: Density of T cells in blood, when higher, went with longer overall survival. Uninvolved adjacent lung, not tumor, had the highest T cell clonality. A median of around 60 clones ranked among the top 100 in tumor appeared in adjacent lung. Multi-region tumor sequencing was not done, so intratumor heterogeneity could not be excluded.

Measured with immunoSEQ multiplex PCR; TCRdb has only the in-frame clones, and not every one. The table has fewer than 35,000 clones, roughly 87% seen once. This CDR3 is 16 amino acids long. V shed 3 bases, J shed 0 bases, and the junction held 4 bases outside the gene matches. Germline V gene sequence: CDR1 SGHVS, CDR2 FQNEAQ. The specimen comprised peripheral blood mononuclear cells, sampled before any cancer treatment. The receptor's source is a man aged 40 to 69 with stage III lung adenocarcinoma. The chain links TRBV7-8 to TRBJ1-4, with 7 nucleotides matching TRBD1. The CDR3 is CASSFRQGATNEKLFF. The CDR3, as DNA: TGTGCCAGCAGCTTCCGACAGGGCGCAACTAATGAAAAACTGTTTTTT. The complete variable domain, with remaining parts taken from reference TRBV7-8 and TRBJ1-4, reads GAGVSQSPRYKVAKRGQDVALRCDPISGHVSLFWYQQALGQGPEFLTYFQNEAQLDKSGLPSDRFFAERPEGSVSTLKIQRTQQEDSAVYLCASSFRQGATNEKLFFGSGTQLSVL.